This TCR beta chain was retrieved from a study of T cell changes during pregnancy in multiple sclerosis. Repertoires were generated with immunoSEQ multiplex PCR, while TCRdb's copy carries only in-frame clones and drops some. Among 25,000 to 30,000 clones listed, more than 85% were seen once. The V and J ends lost 2 bases and 5 bases, in that order; junction bases with no gene match: 2. Germline V gives CDR1 SGHTA, CDR2 FQGNSA. The CDR3 consists of 15 residues. This receptor was identified in a female donor with multiple sclerosis, enrolled in a pregnancy study. The sample here was CD4+ T cells from peripheral blood mononuclear cells, taken after pregnancy. The V call is TRBV7-2, the J call TRBJ1-6, with TRBD1 matching 8 bases. The CDR3 bases are TGTGCCAGCAGCTTAAACAGGGGGAATAATTCACCCCTCCACTTT. Encoded protein: CASSLNRGNNSPLHF. Full variable domain (remainder filled in from reference TRBV7-2 and TRBJ1-6): GAGVSQSPSNKVTEKGKDVELRCDPISGHTALYWYRQSLGQGLEFLIYFQGNSAPDKSGLPSDRFSAERTGGSVSTLTIQRTQQEDSAVYLCASSLNRGNNSPLHFGNGTRLTVT.